The rows below give T cell receptor beta chains drawn from one sample of a study of PD-L1 blockade in urothelial cancer. Assay used: immunoSEQ multiplex PCR; TCRdb lists only in-frame clones, some missing. Of approximately 100,000 clones listed, about 89% are singletons. The specimen was PBMCs, collected around atezolizumab (anti-PD-L1) treatment. These receptors were taken from a woman aged 80 or over with urothelial cancer. The CDR3 runs from the conserved cysteine through the conserved F or W. Fields, in order: D gene, V gene, clone size, J gene, CDR3 DNA, CDR3 protein. The D gene is left open where the match is weak. Some rows have no size entry. The others give once, few or many, or a class for an expanded clone.

>TRBD2|TRBV5-1|-|TRBJ2-1
TGCGCCAGCAGCTCCACTAGCGGGAGTTCCCACAATGAGCAGTTCTTC
CASSSTSGSSHNEQFF
>-|TRBV29-1|-|TRBJ2-5
TGCAGCGTTGGCGCAGGTCCAGAGACCCAGTACTTC
CSVGAGPETQYF
>-|TRBV11-2|-|TRBJ1-1
TGTGCCAGCAGCTTAGTGGTCTCGGCGGGTTCTGAAGCTTTCTTT
CASSLVVSAGSEAFF
>-|TRBV29-1|-|TRBJ2-7
TGCAGCGTTGAGGGGCCCGGGAGCTACGAGCAGTACTTC
CSVEGPGSYEQYF
>TRBD2|TRBV11-2|once|TRBJ2-3
TGTGCCGACCGGGCGGGGGGCACAGATACGCAGTATTTT
CADRAGGTDTQYF
>TRBD1|TRBV7-8|-|TRBJ1-4
TGTGCCAGCAGCCCCCGACAGGGCGAAAAACTGTTTTTT
CASSPRQGEKLFF
>TRBD1|TRBV29-1|-|TRBJ1-2
TGCAGCGTCTACGAGGGACAGGTCTATGGCTACACCTTC
CSVYEGQVYGYTF
>-|TRBV4-1|-|TRBJ2-5
TGCGCCAGCAGCCAAGATGTAGTAGGATCAGGGACCCAGTACTTC
CASSQDVVGSGTQYF
>-|TRBV19|-|TRBJ1-2
TGTGCCAGTAGTATAGATTCTATAGGAGACGGAAACTATGGCTACACCTTC
CASSIDSIGDGNYGYTF
>TRBD1|TRBV27|-|TRBJ2-3
TGTGCCAGCAGTTTAAACACAGGGGGCAGCACAGATACGCAGTATTTT
CASSLNTGGSTDTQYF
>-|TRBV5-1|-|TRBJ1-2
TGCGCCAGCAGCCCGGACCCGGCGGGCTATGGCTACACCTTC
CASSPDPAGYGYTF
>-|TRBV19|-|TRBJ1-2
TGTGCCAGTAGTATAGGGCGGGAGAACTATGGCTACACCTTC
CASSIGRENYGYTF
>-|TRBV7-2|-|TRBJ1-2
TGTGCCAGCACCCCCGGGTCTCAAGGAGGCTACACCTTC
CASTPGSQGGYTF
>TRBD1|TRBV28|-|TRBJ1-2
TGTGCCAGCAGGGCCTCGGGACAGGGGGATTCTGGCTACACCTTC
CASRASGQGDSGYTF
>TRBD2|TRBV19|-|TRBJ2-7
TGTGCCAGTACCCTAGCGGGATGGTACGAGCAGTACTTC
CASTLAGWYEQYF
>TRBD2|TRBV10-2|-|TRBJ2-2
TGCGCCAGCGACCCAGGACTAGTTTCCGGGGAGCTGTTTTTT
CASDPGLVSGELFF
>TRBD2|TRBV28|-|TRBJ2-1
TGTGCCAGCAGTTTAGGCGGGAGGGCCCCCAATGAGCAGTTCTTC
CASSLGGRAPNEQFF
>-|TRBV10-3|-|TRBJ2-3
TGTGCCATCAGTGAGTCTTCCCGCGGCCCAGATACGCAGTATTTT
CAISESSRGPDTQYF
>TRBD2|TRBV23-1|-|TRBJ2-1
TGCGCCAGCAGTCAATCCCTGCGTAGCGGGACCTACAATGAGCAGTTCTTC
CASSQSLRSGTYNEQFF
>TRBD1|TRBV27|-|TRBJ2-3
TGTGCCAGCAGTTTATATAGGACAGGGGTCGCAGATACGCAGTATTTT
CASSLYRTGVADTQYF
>TRBD2|TRBV6-5|-|TRBJ2-7
TGTGCCAGCAGAGACTCACTAGCGTCCTACGAGCAGTACTTC
CASRDSLASYEQYF
>TRBD1|TRBV28|-|TRBJ1-5
TGTGCCAGCAGTTCAAAAAGGACAGGTCTGGGTGGGCAGCCCCAGCATTTT
CASSSKRTGLGGQPQHF
>TRBD2|TRBV2|-|TRBJ2-1
TGTGCCAGCAGTGGGGCTAGCGGGAGGGGTAATGAGCAGTTCTTC
CASSGASGRGNEQFF
>TRBD1|TRBV30|-|TRBJ1-1
TGTGCCTGGAGGGCCGGGACAGCGAACGCTGAAGCTTTCTTT
CAWRAGTANAEAFF
>-|TRBV7-8|-|TRBJ1-5
TGTGCCAGCAGCTCAAATACAGGGAGTCAGCCCCAGCATTTT
CASSSNTGSQPQHF
>-|TRBV6-5|-|TRBJ2-7
TGTGCCAGCAGTCCGCAGGGGGGTTCCTACGAGCAGTACTTC
CASSPQGGSYEQYF
>-|TRBV30|-|TRBJ1-4
TGTGCCTGGGACCAGGGACTGTGGACTGAAAAACTGTTTTTT
CAWDQGLWTEKLFF
>-|TRBV27|-|TRBJ1-3
TGTGCCAGCAGTTTATCAGGGGTCGCACGAAACACCATATATTTT
CASSLSGVARNTIYF
>TRBD2|TRBV18|few|TRBJ2-2
TGTGCCAGCTCAGGAACCGGGACTAGCGGGAGGATCACCGGGGAGCTGTTTTTT
CASSGTGTSGRITGELFF
>TRBD1|TRBV27|-|TRBJ1-1
TGTGCCAGCAGTTTAGGGACAGCGTCTGAAGCTTTCTTT
CASSLGTASEAFF
>TRBD2|TRBV18|-|TRBJ2-1
TGTGCCAGCTCACCTAGCGGGAGCGTCGGAGTTGAGCAGTTCTTC
CASSPSGSVGVEQFF
>TRBD1|TRBV10-2|-|TRBJ1-1
TGCGCCAGCACCCTGACAGGGGCTGGCACTGAAGCTTTCTTT
CASTLTGAGTEAFF
>TRBD1|TRBV9|-|TRBJ1-2
TGTGCCAGCAGCGTAGGGGGACAGGGGGCGGGTGGCTACACCTTC
CASSVGGQGAGGYTF
>-|TRBV2|-|TRBJ1-2
TGTGCCAGCAGTTCCTCCGTGGGGGCCATCTATGGCTACACCTTC
CASSSSVGAIYGYTF
>TRBD2|TRBV5-1|-|TRBJ2-1
TGCGCCAGCAGCTGGGGACTAGCGGGAGAACTCTACAATGAGCAGTTCTTC
CASSWGLAGELYNEQFF
>TRBD1|TRBV7-9|-|TRBJ1-3
TGTGCCAGCAGCCCACCGGGACAGGGCCTAAACACCATATATTTT
CASSPPGQGLNTIYF
>TRBD2|TRBV28|-|TRBJ2-1
TGTGCCAGCAGTTACAGGACTAGCGGGAGAAGCAATGAGCAGTTCTTC
CASSYRTSGRSNEQFF
>-|TRBV14|-|TRBJ2-7
TGTGCCAGCAGCCAACGACGTGGGGAGTACGAGCAGTACTTC
CASSQRRGEYEQYF
>-|TRBV7-6|few|TRBJ1-3
TGTGCCAGCAGCTTAGAGCCCCTGACAGCCCTGGGCCCTGGAAACACCATATATTTT
CASSLEPLTALGPGNTIYF
>-|TRBV7-2|-|TRBJ2-1
TGTGCCAGCAGCCTAGGGATGGGCGGGTATGAGCAGTTCTTC
CASSLGMGGYEQFF
>-|TRBV5-4|-|TRBJ1-1
TGTGCCAGCAGCTTAGGGGTGACGGACACTGAAGCTTTCTTT
CASSLGVTDTEAFF
>-|TRBV6-5|-|TRBJ2-1
TGTGCCAGCAGTTTAAGGACACCCTACAATGAGCAGTTCTTC
CASSLRTPYNEQFF